This TCR beta chain was recorded in a study of T-cell memory formation after mild COVID-19. Study-wide background: TCR clusters were mostly confined to one donor each.

The V and J ends lost 2 bases and 1 base respectively, with 9 bases between them. The CDR3 consists of 13 residues. Germline V lookup: CDR1 GTSNPN, CDR2 SVGIG (reference sequence). Note on this clonotype: Its specificity is unknown.

Findings of the study overall: Pre-infection memory harbored some responding clones, suggesting cross-reactive memory joined.

TCRdb re-analysed the 5' RACE reads in MiXCR, keeping a single row per CDR3 protein. The sample includes over 500,000 distinct CDR3 sequences, 17% of them seen just once. This chain uses TRBV30 with TRBJ2-7; D unresolved. The sequenced sample was PBMCs or a T cell subset sorted from them (not recorded which). The clonotype was recovered from an adult woman who had mild COVID-19 (a few samples of this study predate the infection). Cell type and time point are not known. The CDR3 nucleotides are TGTGCCTGGAGTTTGCGGTCGTCCTACGAGCAGTACTTC. Translation gives CAWSLRSSYEQYF. The variable domain in full, completed from reference TRBV30 and TRBJ2-7, reads SQTIHQWPATLVQPVGSPLSLECTVEGTSNPNLYWYRQAAGRGLQLLFYSVGIGQISSEVPQNLSASRPQDRQFILSSKKLLLSDSGFYLCAWSLRSSYEQYFGPGTRLTVT.